These 11 T cell receptor beta chains were sequenced from one sample in a study of blood T cells in healthy people across ages. Combining a sample-barcoded 5' primer with a J-beta primer mix, a second PCR ran for roughly 7 to 12 cycles. TCRdb itself ran the 5' RACE reads through MiXCR, one entry per CDR3 protein. The sample includes over a million distinct CDR3 sequences, approximately 43% seen only once; the top ten take about 4%. The sequenced sample consisted of blood. Receptors originate from a woman between 18 and 30 years old in good health.

The rearrangement uses TRBV9 and TRBJ2-1; D is ambiguous. Germline CDR1 SGDLS, CDR2 YYNGEE. The CDR3 is 15 amino acids. V was shortened by 0 bases and J by 13 bases, with 20 bases between the two germline ends. The CDR3 loop is CASSVAGLNLETQFF. CDR3 nucleotides: TGTGCCAGCAGCGTAGCTGGGTTGAACTTAGAGACCCAGTTCTTC.

The chain couples TRBV13 to TRBJ1-1; D perhaps matches TRBD1 (5 bases). This CDR3 spans 13 amino acids. Per the germline V gene, CDR1 is PRHDT and CDR2 is FYEKMQ (reference sequence). V lost 5 bases to trimming and J lost 4 bases, with 11 bases between them. CDR3 in DNA: TGTGCCAGCAGCCGAGGACAATTCACTGAAGCTTTCTTT. It specifies CASSRGQFTEAFF.

This clonotype has a count of ten or more. At one boundary the junction diverges from the germline segment, which might be a read error. In nucleotides, the CDR3 is TGTGCCAGCAGCTTAGGGGCAGATACGCAGTATTTT. Protein product: CASSLGADTQYF. The V call is TRBV12-3 or TRBV12-4, the J call TRBJ2-3, with a possible D match to TRBD1 (5 bases). CDR3 length equals 12 residues.

The genes are TRBV12-3 or TRBV12-4 and TRBJ2-7; 9 bases match TRBD2. The V and J ends lost 3 bases and 5 bases, in that order; junction bases with no gene match: 8. This CDR3 spans 15 amino acids. The CDR3 sequence is CASSFSGSCVHEQYF. For the CDR3, the DNA is TGTGCCAGCAGTTTTAGCGGGAGTTGCGTCCACGAGCAGTACTTC.

This chain connects TRBV16 to TRBJ2-3; D may correspond to TRBD1 or TRBD2 (6 bases each). Per germline, CDR1 KGHSY and CDR2 FQNENV. V lost 8 bases and J 4 bases, leaving 10 bases between the germline ends. There are 12 residues in the CDR3. Here the CDR3 reads CASGRGADTQYF. The DNA for the CDR3 is TGTGCCAGCGGAAGGGGGGCAGATACGCAGTATTTT.

This clonotype was detected ten times or more. V usage is TRBV12-3 or TRBV12-4 and J usage is TRBJ2-5, with 10 bases matching TRBD2. V shed 6 bases, J shed 1 base, and the junction held 11 bases outside the gene matches. The CDR3 has 17 residues. The CDR3 DNA follows: TGTGCCAGCAGACCCCGCGCTAGCGGGAGAGTCCAAGAGACCCAGTACTTC. This gives the protein CASRPRASGRVQETQYF.

This clonotype was seen a few times. The chain carries TRBV20-1 and TRBJ2-5, with D possibly matching TRBD2 (6 bases). The CDR3 runs to 13 residues. V gave up 1 base and J gave up 1 base, with 7 bases separating them. Germline V gene sequence: CDR1 DFQATT, CDR2 SNEGSKA (reference sequence). The CDR3 DNA follows: TGCAGTGCTAGAGTTAGCGGCCAAGAGACCCAGTACTTC. Translation: CSARVSGQETQYF.

The chain joins TRBV7-9 to TRBJ2-4; 9 bases are shared with TRBD2. Trimming took 1 base from V and 4 from J; bases not matched to a gene: 8. This CDR3 contains 17 residues. Looked up from germline, CDR1 is SEHNR and CDR2 is FQNEAQ (reference sequence). CDR3 loop: CASSLVASGNRKNIQYF. The CDR3 DNA sequence: TGTGCCAGCAGCTTAGTCGCTAGCGGGAATAGGAAAAACATTCAGTACTTC.

The chain has TRBV12-3 or TRBV12-4 and TRBJ2-7, with D perhaps matching TRBD1 (7 bases). The ends were cut back, 8 bases at V and 7 bases at J, with 12 bases in the middle. The CDR3 loop spans 11 amino acids. The CDR3 spells CASGDSGEQYF. CDR3 nucleotides: TGTGCCAGCGGGGACAGCGGGGAGCAGTACTTC.

The genes are TRBV12-5 and TRBJ1-2, with unresolved D. The V end was cut by 0 bases, the J end by 1 base, with 12 bases between. Germline-derived CDR1 and CDR2 are LGHNT and FRNRAP. This CDR3 region has 16 residues. DNA for the CDR3: TGTGCTAGTGGTTTGGTACTCGGGCGGGGTAACTATGGCTACACCTTC. Translation: CASGLVLGRGNYGYTF.

CDR3 region: CASSFLPLAGGYEQYF. The CDR3 coding sequence is TGTGCCAGCAGCTTCTTGCCTCTAGCGGGGGGTTACGAGCAGTACTTC. The gene calls are TRBV7-2 and TRBJ2-7; 11 nucleotides align to TRBD2. The germline gives CDR1 SGHTA, CDR2 FQGNSA. With 3 bases clipped from V and 4 bases from J, the junction kept 8 bases outside the gene matches. This CDR3 has 16 amino acids. The whole variable domain, filled in from reference TRBV7-2 and TRBJ2-7, reads GAGVSQSPSNKVTEKGKDVELRCDPISGHTALYWYRQSLGQGLEFLIYFQGNSAPDKSGLPSDRFSAERTGGSVSTLTIQRTQQEDSAVYLCASSFLPLAGGYEQYFGPGTRLTVT.